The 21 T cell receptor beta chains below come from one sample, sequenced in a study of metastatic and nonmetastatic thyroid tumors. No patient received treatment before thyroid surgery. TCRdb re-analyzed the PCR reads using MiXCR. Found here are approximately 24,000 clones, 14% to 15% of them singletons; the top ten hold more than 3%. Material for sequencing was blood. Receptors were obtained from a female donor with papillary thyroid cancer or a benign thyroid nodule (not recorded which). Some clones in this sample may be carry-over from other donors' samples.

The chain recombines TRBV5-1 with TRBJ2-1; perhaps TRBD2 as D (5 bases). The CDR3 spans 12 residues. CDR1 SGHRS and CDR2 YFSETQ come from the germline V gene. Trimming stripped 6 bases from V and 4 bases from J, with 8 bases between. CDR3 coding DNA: TGCGCCAGCACGAGGGTTTACAATGAGCAGTTCTTC. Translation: CASTRVYNEQFF. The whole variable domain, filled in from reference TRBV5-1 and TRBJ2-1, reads KAGVTQTPRYLIKTRGQQVTLSCSPISGHRSVSWYQQTPGQGLQFLFEYFSETQRNKGNFPGRFSGRQFSNSRSEMNVSTLELGDSALYLCASTRVYNEQFFGPGTRLTVL.

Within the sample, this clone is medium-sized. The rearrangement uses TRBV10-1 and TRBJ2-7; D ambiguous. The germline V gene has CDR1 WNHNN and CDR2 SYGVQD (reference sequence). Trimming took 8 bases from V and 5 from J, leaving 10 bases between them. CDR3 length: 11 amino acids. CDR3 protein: CASASLHEQYF. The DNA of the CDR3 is TGCGCCAGCGCCTCGCTCCACGAGCAGTACTTC.

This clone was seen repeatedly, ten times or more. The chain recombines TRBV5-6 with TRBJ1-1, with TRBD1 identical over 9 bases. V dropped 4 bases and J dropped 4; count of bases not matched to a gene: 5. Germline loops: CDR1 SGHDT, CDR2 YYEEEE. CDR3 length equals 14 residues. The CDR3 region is CASSDGTGSTEAFF. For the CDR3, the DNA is TGTGCCAGCAGCGATGGGACAGGGAGCACTGAAGCTTTCTTT.

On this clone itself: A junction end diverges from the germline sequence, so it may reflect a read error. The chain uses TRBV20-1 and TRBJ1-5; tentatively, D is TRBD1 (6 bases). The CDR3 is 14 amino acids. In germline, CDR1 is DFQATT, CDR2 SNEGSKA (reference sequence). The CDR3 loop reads CSAHGGRLKLPPHF. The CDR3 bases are TGCAGTGCTCACGGGGGCCGCCTCAAGCTGCCCCCGCATTTT.

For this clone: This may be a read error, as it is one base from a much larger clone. CDR3 bases: TGTGCCAGCAGCGCCGAAGGGGGGGTGCCCCTGTTGTACTTC. As protein: CASSAEGGVPLLYF. The V call is TRBV2, the J call TRBJ2-4; possibly TRBD2 for D (7 bases). V shed 6 bases and J shed 15 bases, with 24 bases lying between them. Germline V gene sequence: CDR1 SNHLY, CDR2 FYNNEI. This CDR3 region has 14 residues.

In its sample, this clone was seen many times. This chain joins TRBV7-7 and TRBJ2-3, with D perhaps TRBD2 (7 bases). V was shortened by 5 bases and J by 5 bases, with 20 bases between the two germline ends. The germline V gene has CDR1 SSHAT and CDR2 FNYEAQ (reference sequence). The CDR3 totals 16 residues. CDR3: CASSGLGGGGGDTQYF. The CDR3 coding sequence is TGTGCCAGCAGCGGCCTAGGAGGGGGGGGAGGAGATACGCAGTATTTT.

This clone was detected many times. CDR3 DNA sequence: TGTGCCAGCAGCGTAGGAAGAGGTACTTCCTACGAGCAGTACTTC. Amino acids: CASSVGRGTSYEQYF. V is TRBV9 and J is TRBJ2-7; D is ambiguous. Trimming took 0 bases from V and 1 from J, leaving 11 bases between them. The V gene's germline CDR1 is SGDLS and CDR2 YYNGEE. The CDR3 runs 15 residues.

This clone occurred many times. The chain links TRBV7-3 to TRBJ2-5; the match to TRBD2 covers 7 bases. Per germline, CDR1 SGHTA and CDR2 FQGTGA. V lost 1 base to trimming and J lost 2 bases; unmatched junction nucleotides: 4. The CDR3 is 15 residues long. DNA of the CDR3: TGTGCCAGCAGCTTAAGCGGGAGTCCACAAGAGACCCAGTACTTC. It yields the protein CASSLSGSPQETQYF.

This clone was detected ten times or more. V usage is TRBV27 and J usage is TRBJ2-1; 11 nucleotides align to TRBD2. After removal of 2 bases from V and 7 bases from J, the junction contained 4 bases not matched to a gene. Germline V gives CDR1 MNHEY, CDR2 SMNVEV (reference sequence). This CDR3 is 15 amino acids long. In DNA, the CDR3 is TGTGCCAGCAGTTTAATAGCGGGAGGGCCGAATGAGCAGTTCTTC. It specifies CASSLIAGGPNEQFF.

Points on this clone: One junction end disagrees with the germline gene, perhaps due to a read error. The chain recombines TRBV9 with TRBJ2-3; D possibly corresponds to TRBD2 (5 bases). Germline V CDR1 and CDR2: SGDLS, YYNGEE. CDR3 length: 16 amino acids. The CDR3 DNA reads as TGTGCCAACAGCTTAACGAATAGCGCCGCAACAGATACGCAGTATTTT. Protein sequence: CANSLTNSAATDTQYF.

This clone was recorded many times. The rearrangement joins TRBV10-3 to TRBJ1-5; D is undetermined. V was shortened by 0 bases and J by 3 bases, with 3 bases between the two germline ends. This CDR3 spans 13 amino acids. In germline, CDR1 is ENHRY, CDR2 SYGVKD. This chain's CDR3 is CAISESTNQPQHF. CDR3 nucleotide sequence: TGTGCCATCAGTGAGTCGACCAATCAGCCCCAGCATTTT.

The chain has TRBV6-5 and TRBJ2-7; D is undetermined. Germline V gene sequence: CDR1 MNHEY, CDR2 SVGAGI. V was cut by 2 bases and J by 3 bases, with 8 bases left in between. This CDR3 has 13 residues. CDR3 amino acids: CASSYDIIYEQYF. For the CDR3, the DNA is TGTGCCAGCAGTTACGATATCATCTACGAGCAGTACTTC.

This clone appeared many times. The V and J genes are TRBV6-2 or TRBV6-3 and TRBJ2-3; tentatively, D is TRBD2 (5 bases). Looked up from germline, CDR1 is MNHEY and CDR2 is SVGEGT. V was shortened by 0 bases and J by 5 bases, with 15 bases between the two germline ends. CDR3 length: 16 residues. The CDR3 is CASSYSRVRGEDTQYF. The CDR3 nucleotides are TGTGCCAGCAGTTACTCGAGGGTTAGAGGCGAAGATACGCAGTATTTT.

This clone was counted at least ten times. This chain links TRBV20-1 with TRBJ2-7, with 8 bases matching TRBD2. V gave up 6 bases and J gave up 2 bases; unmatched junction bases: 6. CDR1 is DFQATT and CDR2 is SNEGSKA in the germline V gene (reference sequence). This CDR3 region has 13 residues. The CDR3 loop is CSAGPSGPYEQYF. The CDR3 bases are TGCAGTGCGGGACCTAGCGGGCCCTACGAGCAGTACTTC.

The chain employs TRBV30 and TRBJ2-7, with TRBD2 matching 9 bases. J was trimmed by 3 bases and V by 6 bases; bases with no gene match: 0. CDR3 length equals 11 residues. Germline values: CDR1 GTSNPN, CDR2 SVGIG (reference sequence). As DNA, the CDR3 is TGTGCCTGTAGCGGGAGCTACGAGCAGTACTTC. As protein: CACSGSYEQYF.

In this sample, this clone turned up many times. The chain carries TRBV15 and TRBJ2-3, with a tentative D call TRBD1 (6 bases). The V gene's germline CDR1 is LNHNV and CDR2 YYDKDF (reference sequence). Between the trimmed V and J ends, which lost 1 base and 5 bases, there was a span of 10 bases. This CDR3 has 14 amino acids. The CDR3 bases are TGTGCCACCAGCAGAGCCACAGGGTTAGATACGCAGTATTTT. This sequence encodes CATSRATGLDTQYF.

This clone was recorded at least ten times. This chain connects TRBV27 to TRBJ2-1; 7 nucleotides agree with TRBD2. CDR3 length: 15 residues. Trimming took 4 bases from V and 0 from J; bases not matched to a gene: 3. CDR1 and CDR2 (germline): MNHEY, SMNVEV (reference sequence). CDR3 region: CASSSSGFSYNEQFF. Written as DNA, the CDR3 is TGTGCCAGCAGTTCTAGCGGATTCTCCTACAATGAGCAGTTCTTC.

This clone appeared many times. CDR3 loop: CASSLTGGYGYTF. CDR3 coding DNA: TGTGCCAGCAGTCTAACAGGGGGCTATGGCTACACCTTC. J is TRBJ1-2 and V is TRBV27; 8 positions agree with TRBD1. J was trimmed by 4 bases and V by 5 bases; bases with no gene match: 3. Germline values: CDR1 MNHEY, CDR2 SMNVEV (reference sequence). This CDR3 comprises 13 residues.

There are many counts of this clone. CDR3 amino acids: CASSPGRAGPPGMSGELFF. The CDR3 bases are TGCGCCAGCAGCCCGGGACGAGCGGGGCCGCCCGGGATGTCCGGGGAGCTGTTTTTT. The chain employs TRBV5-1 and TRBJ2-2; 7 bases align to TRBD2. CDR3 length: 19 residues. Trimming removed 4 bases from V and 6 bases from J; junction bases left unmatched: 21. Germline assignment: CDR1 SGHRS and CDR2 YFSETQ.

The CDR3 DNA sequence: TGTGCCAGCAGTTTGCGGTTAGCCGCCTACGAGCAGTACTTC. Protein: CASSLRLAAYEQYF. V usage is TRBV28 and J usage is TRBJ2-7; D unclear. Trimming took off 3 bases at V and 2 bases at J, with 11 bases between the two ends. Germline CDR1 MDHEN, CDR2 SYDVKM. The CDR3 has 14 amino acids.

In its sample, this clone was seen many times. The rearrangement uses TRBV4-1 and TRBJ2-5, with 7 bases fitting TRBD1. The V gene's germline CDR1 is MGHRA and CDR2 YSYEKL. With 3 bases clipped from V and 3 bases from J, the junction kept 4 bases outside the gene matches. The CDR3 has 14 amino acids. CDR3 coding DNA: TGCGCCAGCAGCCATGCCGGGACAGAAGAGACCCAGTACTTC. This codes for CASSHAGTEETQYF.